Detailed here is one T cell receptor (beta chain). Per germline, CDR1 GTSNPN and CDR2 SVGIG (reference sequence). V was clipped by 2 bases and J by 4 bases, with 18 bases between them. The CDR3 runs to 15 residues. These data belong to a study of CD8 T cells in Susac syndrome. Reverse transcription used 0.5 to 1 ug RNA and random hexamers. TCRdb passed the immunoSEQ multiplex PCR reads through MiXCR, listing each CDR3 protein once. The sample lists 150,000 or so distinct CDR3 sequences; more than 85% were seen once. Sequences were obtained from CD4+ T cells from PBMCs. The TCR was taken from a human donor with Susac syndrome. This chain joins TRBV30 and TRBJ2-7, with D unclear. The DNA for the CDR3 is TGTGCCTGGAGTACGCCCCGGTTATCCAGGTACGAGCAGTACTTC. As protein: CAWSTPRLSRYEQYF.